The rows below give T cell receptor beta chains drawn from one sample of a study of early T cells in non-severe SARS-CoV-2 infection. TCRdb passed the 5' RACE reads through MiXCR, listing each CDR3 protein once. The sample has fewer than 75,000 distinct CDR3 sequences; less than 20% are singletons. Sequences were derived from whole blood, sampled at baseline. The origin of the receptors is an adult who was a healthcare worker with PCR-confirmed SARS-CoV-2 infection or an uninfected control (not recorded which). Both conserved end residues are part of each CDR3. Each record gives: CDR3 length, J gene, V gene, clone size, D gene, CDR3 protein, CDR3 DNA. The D gene is left open where the match is weak. Clone sizes are given selectively: once, few, many, or a class where the clone is expanded.

CDR3 length: 11; J gene: TRBJ2-2; V gene: TRBV12-3/TRBV12-4; clone size: many; D gene: NA; CDR3 protein: CASSSTGELFF; CDR3 DNA: TGTGCCAGCAGTTCAACCGGGGAGCTGTTTTTT
CDR3 length: 14; J gene: TRBJ2-2; V gene: TRBV11-2; clone size: NA; D gene: NA; CDR3 protein: CASSFGRTTGELFF; CDR3 DNA: TGTGCCAGCAGCTTCGGAAGGACCACCGGGGAGCTGTTTTTT
CDR3 length: 12; J gene: TRBJ2-7; V gene: TRBV7-2; clone size: NA; D gene: NA; CDR3 protein: CASSLAVYEQYF; CDR3 DNA: TGTGCCAGCAGCTTAGCGGTGTACGAGCAGTACTTC
CDR3 length: 14; J gene: TRBJ2-2; V gene: TRBV20-1; clone size: NA; D gene: TRBD1; CDR3 protein: CSASQGANTGELFF; CDR3 DNA: TGCAGTGCTAGTCAGGGGGCAAACACCGGGGAGCTGTTTTTT
CDR3 length: 17; J gene: TRBJ2-5; V gene: TRBV7-8; clone size: few; D gene: TRBD1; CDR3 protein: CASSLNDWTGGQETQYF; CDR3 DNA: TGTGCCAGCAGCTTAAATGATTGGACAGGGGGCCAAGAGACCCAGTACTTC
CDR3 length: 14; J gene: TRBJ2-2; V gene: TRBV11-2; clone size: few; D gene: NA; CDR3 protein: CASSLWQDSGELFF; CDR3 DNA: TGTGCCAGCAGCTTGTGGCAGGACAGCGGGGAGCTGTTTTTT
CDR3 length: 14; J gene: TRBJ1-1; V gene: TRBV9; clone size: NA; D gene: NA; CDR3 protein: CASSRLTANTEAFF; CDR3 DNA: TGTGCCAGCAGCCGACTGACAGCGAACACTGAAGCTTTCTTT
CDR3 length: 13; J gene: TRBJ1-1; V gene: TRBV28; clone size: NA; D gene: NA; CDR3 protein: CASSQLSYTEAFF; CDR3 DNA: TGTGCCAGCAGTCAGCTGAGTTACACTGAAGCTTTCTTT
CDR3 length: 15; J gene: TRBJ1-3; V gene: TRBV7-2; clone size: few; D gene: NA; CDR3 protein: CASSRSGGTGNTIYF; CDR3 DNA: TGTGCCAGCAGCCGCAGTGGGGGGACTGGAAACACCATATATTTT
CDR3 length: 14; J gene: TRBJ1-2; V gene: TRBV29-1; clone size: few; D gene: NA; CDR3 protein: CSAQPGATNYGYTF; CDR3 DNA: TGCAGCGCCCAACCAGGGGCAACTAACTATGGCTACACCTTC
CDR3 length: 13; J gene: TRBJ1-3; V gene: TRBV3-1; clone size: many; D gene: NA; CDR3 protein: CASSQVGGHTIYF; CDR3 DNA: TGTGCCAGCAGCCAAGTGGGTGGCCACACCATATATTTT
CDR3 length: 12; J gene: TRBJ2-5; V gene: TRBV7-2; clone size: few; D gene: NA; CDR3 protein: CASSSLQETQYF; CDR3 DNA: TGTGCCAGCAGCTCTCTCCAAGAGACCCAGTACTTC
CDR3 length: 18; J gene: TRBJ2-5; V gene: TRBV5-8; clone size: NA; D gene: TRBD2; CDR3 protein: CASSLVLAGGPMEETQYF; CDR3 DNA: TGTGCCAGCAGCTTGGTACTAGCGGGGGGGCCGATGGAAGAGACCCAGTACTTC
CDR3 length: 16; J gene: TRBJ1-6; V gene: TRBV3-1; clone size: NA; D gene: TRBD1; CDR3 protein: CASSQILQGNNSPLHF; CDR3 DNA: TGTGCCAGCAGCCAGATCCTACAGGGGAATAATTCACCCCTCCACTTT
CDR3 length: 13; J gene: TRBJ2-7; V gene: TRBV19; clone size: few; D gene: NA; CDR3 protein: CASTRGPGNEQYF; CDR3 DNA: TGTGCCTCGACCCGGGGGCCGGGGAACGAGCAGTACTTC
CDR3 length: 14; J gene: TRBJ2-3; V gene: TRBV20-1; clone size: NA; D gene: NA; CDR3 protein: CSASQGGNTDTQYF; CDR3 DNA: TGCAGTGCTAGTCAAGGTGGGAACACAGATACGCAGTATTTT
CDR3 length: 15; J gene: TRBJ2-1; V gene: TRBV24-1; clone size: NA; D gene: TRBD1; CDR3 protein: CATSETGGAYNEQFF; CDR3 DNA: TGTGCCACCAGTGAGACAGGGGGTGCCTACAATGAGCAGTTCTTC
CDR3 length: 14; J gene: TRBJ2-3; V gene: TRBV6-5; clone size: NA; D gene: TRBD1; CDR3 protein: CASRSGQYTDTQYF; CDR3 DNA: TGTGCCAGCAGGTCGGGACAGTACACAGATACGCAGTATTTT
CDR3 length: 15; J gene: TRBJ2-5; V gene: TRBV11-2; clone size: NA; D gene: NA; CDR3 protein: CASSLASATQETQYF; CDR3 DNA: TGTGCCAGCAGCTTAGCGTCGGCAACGCAAGAGACCCAGTACTTC
CDR3 length: 14; J gene: TRBJ1-1; V gene: TRBV5-1; clone size: NA; D gene: NA; CDR3 protein: CASSLWNPSLEAFF; CDR3 DNA: TGCGCCAGCAGCTTGTGGAACCCGAGTCTTGAAGCTTTCTTT
CDR3 length: 15; J gene: TRBJ1-1; V gene: TRBV7-6; clone size: NA; D gene: TRBD1; CDR3 protein: CASSLAGQENTEAFF; CDR3 DNA: TGTGCCAGCAGCTTAGCGGGACAGGAGAACACTGAAGCTTTCTTT
CDR3 length: 14; J gene: TRBJ2-2; V gene: TRBV7-2; clone size: many; D gene: NA; CDR3 protein: CASSLKDSTGELFF; CDR3 DNA: TGTGCCAGCAGCTTAAAAGACAGCACCGGGGAGCTGTTTTTT
CDR3 length: 13; J gene: TRBJ2-7; V gene: TRBV20-1; clone size: few; D gene: NA; CDR3 protein: CSAATRPDREQYF; CDR3 DNA: TGCAGTGCCGCCACTCGTCCCGACCGGGAGCAGTACTTC
CDR3 length: 13; J gene: TRBJ2-7; V gene: TRBV28; clone size: few; D gene: NA; CDR3 protein: CASSPGPFYEQYF; CDR3 DNA: TGTGCCAGCAGTCCCGGGCCCTTCTACGAGCAGTACTTC
CDR3 length: 15; J gene: TRBJ2-5; V gene: TRBV27; clone size: NA; D gene: NA; CDR3 protein: CASSLSRGVKETQYF; CDR3 DNA: TGTGCCAGCAGTTTATCTAGGGGTGTCAAAGAGACCCAGTACTTC
CDR3 length: 14; J gene: TRBJ2-1; V gene: TRBV12-3/TRBV12-4; clone size: many; D gene: NA; CDR3 protein: CASSLARSYNEQFF; CDR3 DNA: TGTGCCAGCAGTTTAGCCAGGTCCTACAATGAGCAGTTCTTC
CDR3 length: 14; J gene: TRBJ1-5; V gene: TRBV12-5; clone size: NA; D gene: NA; CDR3 protein: CASSVGHSNQPQHF; CDR3 DNA: TGTGCTAGCTCAGTGGGGCATAGCAATCAGCCCCAGCATTTT
CDR3 length: 13; J gene: TRBJ2-3; V gene: TRBV5-1; clone size: NA; D gene: TRBD1; CDR3 protein: CASSLPTQGTQYF; CDR3 DNA: TGCGCCAGCAGCTTGCCAACACAGGGGACGCAGTATTTT
CDR3 length: 13; J gene: TRBJ2-7; V gene: TRBV7-9; clone size: few; D gene: NA; CDR3 protein: CASSFEQDYEQYF; CDR3 DNA: TGTGCCAGCAGCTTCGAGCAGGACTACGAGCAGTACTTC
CDR3 length: 13; J gene: TRBJ1-5; V gene: TRBV19; clone size: few; D gene: TRBD1; CDR3 protein: CASSIHGQEPQHF; CDR3 DNA: TGTGCCAGTAGTATTCACGGACAGGAGCCCCAGCATTTT
CDR3 length: 16; J gene: TRBJ2-3; V gene: TRBV11-2; clone size: NA; D gene: TRBD2; CDR3 protein: CASSLVLAGGVVTQYF; CDR3 DNA: TGTGCCAGCAGCTTAGTACTAGCGGGGGGGGTCGTAACGCAGTATTTT
CDR3 length: 13; J gene: TRBJ2-7; V gene: TRBV7-8; clone size: NA; D gene: NA; CDR3 protein: CASSSRPDNEQYF; CDR3 DNA: TGTGCCAGCAGCTCACGGCCAGACAACGAGCAGTACTTC